The T cell receptor (beta chain) described here comes from a study of T cell changes during pregnancy in multiple sclerosis. Produced via immunoSEQ multiplex PCR; TCRdb's table is partial and in-frame only. This sample has 45,000 to 65,000 clones, with 92% found just once. This TCR was recovered from a female donor with multiple sclerosis, enrolled in a pregnancy study. The sample was CD4+ T cells from peripheral blood mononuclear cells, taken in the second trimester of pregnancy.

The CDR3 sequence: CASGDRGYTF. CDR3 bases: TGTGCCAGCGGTGATCGGGGCTACACCTTC. The chain carries TRBV6-5 and TRBJ1-2; D remains unclear. Trimming removed 8 bases at V and 8 bases at J, with 9 bases between. This CDR3 region has 10 residues. CDR1 is MNHEY, CDR2 SVGAGI, per germline.